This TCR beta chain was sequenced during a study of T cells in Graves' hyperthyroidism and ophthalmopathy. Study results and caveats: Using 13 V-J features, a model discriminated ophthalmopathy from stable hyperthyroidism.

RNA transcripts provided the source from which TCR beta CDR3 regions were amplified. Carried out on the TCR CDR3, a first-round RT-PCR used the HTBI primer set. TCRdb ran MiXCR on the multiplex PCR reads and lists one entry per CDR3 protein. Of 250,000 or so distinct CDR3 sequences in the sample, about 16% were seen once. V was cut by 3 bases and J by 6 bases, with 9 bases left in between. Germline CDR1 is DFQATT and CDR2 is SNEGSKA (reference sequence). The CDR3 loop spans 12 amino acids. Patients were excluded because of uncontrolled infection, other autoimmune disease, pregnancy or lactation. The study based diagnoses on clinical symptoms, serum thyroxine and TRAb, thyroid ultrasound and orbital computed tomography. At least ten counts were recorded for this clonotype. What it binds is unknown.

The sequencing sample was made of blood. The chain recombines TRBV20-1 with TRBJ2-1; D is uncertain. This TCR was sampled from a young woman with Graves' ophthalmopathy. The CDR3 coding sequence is TGCAGTGCTAGTACCGGGCGCAATGAGCAGTTCTTC. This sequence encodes CSASTGRNEQFF.